Below are 21 T cell receptor beta chains sequenced from a single sample in a study of CD8 T cells in ankylosing spondylitis. Points from the study as a whole: It appeared that ankylosing spondylitis blood was characterized by a TCR beta motif of about eight highly homologous variants.

Via MiXCR, TCRdb re-called the 5' RACE reads, giving one row per CDR3 protein. The top ten hold more than 12% of the sample, which has roughly 350,000 distinct CDR3 sequences, approximately 8% seen once. What these receptors recognize is not known. The sample was blood, either unsorted or a sorted T cell fraction (not recorded which). These receptors all stem from a male donor with ankylosing spondylitis.

This clonotype occurred a few times. The chain uses TRBV27 and TRBJ1-1; TRBD1 might be the D (5 bases). Trimming shortened V by 4 bases and J by 1 base, and 13 bases separated the two germline ends. The CDR3 consists of 15 residues. Germline assignment: CDR1 MNHEY and CDR2 SMNVEV (reference sequence). Written as DNA, the CDR3 is TGTGCCAGCAGTTCCTCAGAGGGGTGGAACACTGAAGCTTTCTTT. Its protein product is CASSSSEGWNTEAFF.

This chain connects TRBV12-3 or TRBV12-4 to TRBJ1-2, with a tentative D call TRBD1 (6 bases). V was trimmed by 6 bases and J by 2 bases, leaving 7 bases between them. The CDR3 covers 12 residues. CDR3 in DNA: TGTGCCAGCAGCGACAGGAACTATGGCTACACCTTC. Encoded protein: CASSDRNYGYTF.

This clonotype came up a few times. The rearrangement uses TRBV5-1 and TRBJ2-5, with D hard to call. Germline V gene sequence: CDR1 SGHRS, CDR2 YFSETQ. The length of the CDR3 is 14 residues. V lost 0 bases and J 2 bases, leaving 8 bases between the germline ends. The CDR3, as DNA: TGCGCCAGCAGCTTGGAGACAAATCAAGAGACCCAGTACTTC. Its protein product is CASSLETNQETQYF.

The rearrangement uses TRBV2 and TRBJ2-1; D may match TRBD1 or TRBD2 (6 bases each). Germline V lookup: CDR1 SNHLY, CDR2 FYNNEI. The CDR3 is 16 amino acids. Trimming pared 6 bases from V and 0 bases from J, leaving 15 bases between. The CDR3 nucleotides are TGTGCCAGCAGGAGGGGGGTGGGACACTCCTACAATGAGCAGTTCTTC. Amino acid sequence: CASRRGVGHSYNEQFF.

This chain links TRBV4-2 with TRBJ2-3; 7 nucleotides line up with TRBD2. V was clipped by 4 bases and J by 4 bases; unmatched bases: 11. The CDR3 loop spans 16 amino acids. The germline V gene encodes CDR1 LGHNA and CDR2 YNFKEQ. CDR3 protein: CASSLPWREHADTQYF. In DNA form, the CDR3 reads TGTGCCAGCAGCCTACCCTGGCGGGAGCACGCAGATACGCAGTATTTT.

The rearrangement uses TRBV18 and TRBJ2-2, with D perhaps TRBD2 (6 bases). CDR3 length: 16 residues. Germline V gene lookup returns CDR1 KGHSH and CDR2 LQKENI. The ends were cut back, 3 bases at V and 0 bases at J, with 11 bases in the middle. CDR3 in DNA: TGTGCCAGCTCACCCCCTAGCGCTCCGAACACCGGGGAGCTGTTTTTT. Its translation: CASSPPSAPNTGELFF.

At least ten counts were recorded for this clonotype. The chain links TRBV20-1 to TRBJ1-2; perhaps TRBD1 as D (6 bases). Trimming removed 6 bases at V and 3 bases at J, with 14 bases between. In germline, CDR1 is DFQATT, CDR2 SNEGSKA (reference sequence). CDR3 length equals 13 residues. The CDR3 region has the DNA TGCAGTGCCCGGGGGGCAGCTGACTATGGCTACACCTTC. This encodes CSARGAADYGYTF.

This clonotype was counted at least ten times. V is TRBV15 and J is TRBJ2-7, with 7 positions matching TRBD1. The CDR3 consists of 15 residues. The J segment lost 2 bases and the V segment lost 0 bases, leaving 4 bases of the junction unmatched. Germline CDR1 is LNHNV and CDR2 is YYDKDF (reference sequence). This CDR3 is CATSREAGQAYEQYF. CDR3 nucleotide sequence: TGTGCCACCAGCAGAGAAGCAGGACAGGCCTACGAGCAGTACTTC.

Only one count was recorded for this clonotype. The rearrangement joins TRBV7-9 to TRBJ2-3; D unresolved. V was pared by 9 bases and J by 3 bases, with 7 bases between. CDR3 length equals 11 residues. Per the germline V gene, CDR1 is SEHNR and CDR2 is FQNEAQ (reference sequence). This CDR3 is CAREVTDTQYF. The CDR3 coding sequence is TGTGCCAGAGAGGTTACAGATACGCAGTATTTT.

This clonotype showed up many times. This sequence joins TRBV27 and TRBJ2-3; a weak D match, TRBD2 (6 bases). With 3 bases removed from V and 10 bases from J, the gap between germline ends came to 11 bases. The germline V gene encodes CDR1 MNHEY and CDR2 SMNVEV (reference sequence). This CDR3 spans 12 amino acids. The CDR3 spells CASSLAGKSQYF. DNA of the CDR3: TGTGCCAGCAGTTTGGCGGGGAAGTCGCAGTATTTT.

The V and J genes are TRBV2 and TRBJ1-5, with a tentative D call TRBD1 (6 bases). The CDR3 is made up of 13 amino acids. Germline-derived CDR1 and CDR2 are SNHLY and FYNNEI. Deletions cut 6 bases from V and 2 bases from J, with 8 bases between. For the CDR3, the DNA is TGTGCCAGCAGGCGACAGGGCAATCAGCCCCAGCATTTT. This codes for CASRRQGNQPQHF.

V usage is TRBV18 and J usage is TRBJ1-6; D is possibly TRBD1 (5 bases). CDR1 KGHSH and CDR2 LQKENI come from the germline V gene. The CDR3 is 15 residues long. Trimming cost V 0 bases and J 7 bases, with 10 bases left between them. In nucleotides, the CDR3 is TGTGCCAGCTCACCACCGCCAGGGCGGAATTCACCCCTCCACTTT. The encoded protein is CASSPPPGRNSPLHF.

This clonotype was seen a handful of times. The rearrangement uses TRBV12-3 or TRBV12-4 and TRBJ2-2; 14 bases are a match to TRBD2. The CDR3 is made up of 17 amino acids. V shed 3 bases and J 6 bases; nucleotides not matched to a gene: 6. CDR3: CASSFSTSGGAAGELFF. CDR3 nucleotide sequence: TGTGCCAGCAGTTTTTCGACTAGCGGGGGGGCGGCCGGGGAGCTGTTTTTT.

This clonotype was seen ten or more times. This chain joins TRBV25-1 and TRBJ2-1, with D maybe TRBD1 (6 bases). CDR1 MGHDK and CDR2 SYGVNS come from the germline V gene. Trimming stripped 4 bases from V and 5 bases from J, with 9 bases between. This CDR3 has 13 residues. The CDR3 nucleotides read TGTGCCAGCAGTGTGTCAGGGGACAATGAGCAGTTCTTC. This gives the protein CASSVSGDNEQFF.

This clonotype showed up just a few times. V and J are TRBV5-1 and TRBJ2-6, with 8 bases matching TRBD1. The CDR3 consists of 21 residues. The V gene end was trimmed by 1 base and the J gene end by 1 base; junction bases not matched to a gene: 16. The germline gives CDR1 SGHRS, CDR2 YFSETQ. The CDR3 DNA sequence: TGCGCCAGCAGCTTGAGGCAGTTGGACAGGGTTACTACGTCTGGGGCCAACGTCCTGACTTTC. Amino acids: CASSLRQLDRVTTSGANVLTF.

This chain joins TRBV11-2 and TRBJ2-7; a weak D match, TRBD1 (5 bases). Germline V gene sequence: CDR1 SGHAT, CDR2 FQNNGV. Trimming left V 3 bases short and J 2 bases short, with 11 bases between. The CDR3 is 14 residues long. The CDR3 here is CASSFLGPPYEQYF. For the CDR3, the DNA is TGTGCCAGCAGCTTTTTGGGGCCTCCCTACGAGCAGTACTTC. The full variable domain, rest sourced from reference TRBV11-2 and TRBJ2-7, is EAGVAQSPRYKIIEKRQSVAFWCNPISGHATLYWYQQILGQGPKLLIQFQNNGVVDDSQLPKDRFSAERLKGVDSTLKIQPAKLEDSAVYLCASSFLGPPYEQYFGPGTRLTVT.

Many counts were recorded for this clonotype. The V and J genes are TRBV5-4 and TRBJ2-1; the D gene is possibly TRBD1 (6 bases). The CDR3 consists of 15 residues. V was trimmed by 0 bases and J by 5 bases, leaving 12 bases between them. CDR1 is SGHNT and CDR2 is YYREEE in the germline V gene (reference sequence). The CDR3 DNA reads TGTGCCAGCAGCTTGGTGAACCAGGGGAACAATGAGCAGTTCTTC. Translation gives CASSLVNQGNNEQFF.

This clonotype was detected many times. The chain employs TRBV5-1 and TRBJ2-2, with 7 positions matching TRBD1. J was trimmed by 4 bases and V by 5 bases; bases with no gene match: 8. The CDR3 runs 15 residues. Per germline, CDR1 SGHRS and CDR2 YFSETQ. CDR3 coding DNA: TGCGCCAGCAGTTCTACAGGGGACGGCACCGGGGAGCTGTTTTTT. Protein: CASSSTGDGTGELFF.

A few counts support this clonotype. The chain uses TRBV25-1 and TRBJ2-2; 8 bases map to TRBD1. Germline V gene lookup returns CDR1 MGHDK and CDR2 SYGVNS. V gave up 8 bases and J gave up 0 bases; unmatched junction bases: 8. The CDR3 contains 16 residues. The DNA for the CDR3 is TGTGCCAGCCGGCCTCGGACAGGGACGAACACCGGGGAGCTGTTTTTT. This sequence encodes CASRPRTGTNTGELFF.

There are a few counts of this clonotype. The chain links TRBV20-1 to TRBJ2-7; 9 nucleotides match TRBD2. V gave up 3 bases and J gave up 1 base; unmatched junction bases: 4. Germline CDR1 is DFQATT and CDR2 is SNEGSKA (reference sequence). This CDR3 has 14 residues. The CDR3 protein is CSASMLAGSYEQYF. The CDR3, as DNA: TGCAGTGCTAGTATGCTAGCGGGGTCCTACGAGCAGTACTTC.

This clonotype came up a few times. The chain is built from TRBV4-1 and TRBJ2-3; 8 positions match TRBD2. This CDR3 spans 15 amino acids. Germline-derived CDR1 and CDR2 are MGHRA and YSYEKL. V trimming: 0 bases; J trimming: 7 bases; junction bases outside the gene matches: 6. CDR3 coding DNA: TGCGCCAGCAGCCAAGATCAGGCTAGCGGGTATACGCAGTATTTT. Amino acid sequence: CASSQDQASGYTQYF.